Included here is one T cell receptor beta chain sequence, with context. These data are taken from a study of blood T cell repertoires in COVID-19. About the research overall: Donors in the United States, Italy and Spain gave samples during acute or convalescent COVID-19.

Using immunoSEQ multiplex PCR, the repertoire was profiled, and TCRdb retains in-frame clones only, with some absent. The sample has some 96,000 clones; around nine tenths are singletons. The CDR3 spans 14 residues. After removal of 7 bases from V and 5 bases from J, the junction contained 11 bases not matched to a gene. The germline CDR1 and CDR2 sequences are SNHLY and FYNNEI. The TCR was taken from a human donor in a cohort sampled during active COVID-19. The sequencing input was peripheral blood. V gene TRBV2 combines with J gene TRBJ2-7; 7 bases are a match to TRBD2. This CDR3 reads CASNQPGGGNEQYF. CDR3 nucleotides: TGTGCCAGCAACCAACCCGGGGGAGGGAACGAGCAGTACTTC. Supplemented by reference TRBV2 and TRBJ2-7, the full variable domain reads EPEVTQTPSHQVTQMGQEVILRCVPISNHLYFYWYRQILGQKVEFLVSFYNNEISEKSEIFDDQFSVERPDGSNFTLKIRSTKLEDSAMYFCASNQPGGGNEQYFGPGTRLTVT.